A selection of T cell receptor beta chains follows, all from one sample in a study of technical replicates of blood from a handful of donors. The repertoire was sequenced with immunoSEQ multiplex PCR; TCRdb's copy has only in-frame clones and lacks some. This table has tens of thousands of clones, around 92% appearing once. The sequenced sample was T cells isolated from PBMCs. The source is a human donor in good health. CDR3s include the opening cysteine and the closing phenylalanine or tryptophan.

V gene	J gene	CDR3 protein
TRBV5-4	TRBJ2-7	CASSSLPGQGDSYEQYF
TRBV14	TRBJ2-3	CASSQVQGAADTQYF
TRBV19	TRBJ1-5	CASSSRPGGLTDSNQPQHF
TRBV5-4	TRBJ2-3	CASSRGLAGADTQYF
TRBV28	TRBJ2-4	CASSWAGGKNIQYF
TRBV28	TRBJ2-1	CASTGSFYEQFF
TRBV21-1	TRBJ2-2	CASLDSGILGELFF
TRBV14	TRBJ2-5	CASSHSIDRVETQYF
TRBV6-5	TRBJ1-1	CASSYWAAEGTEAFF
TRBV6-1	TRBJ1-1	CASSVDRNTEAFF
TRBV19	TRBJ1-1	CASSIVHLSHTEAFF
TRBV19	TRBJ2-4	CASREGLRDIQYF
TRBV28	TRBJ2-6	CASRNPGSWANVLTF
TRBV4-2	TRBJ2-7	CATSLAGTYEQYF
TRBV6-6	TRBJ2-3	CASSGGTGSADTQYF
TRBV25-1	TRBJ2-2	CASSEYVRGELFF
TRBV2	TRBJ1-3	CASSEQGQNSGNTIYF
TRBV2	TRBJ2-3	CASSEVGHFTDTQYF
TRBV11-1	TRBJ1-2	CASSSTGIKGYTF
TRBV25-1	TRBJ2-1	CASSEYRGNSYNEQFF
TRBV13	TRBJ1-5	CASSLSVGGPQHF
TRBV19	TRBJ1-5	CASSIGTGNQPQHF
TRBV7-3	TRBJ1-6	CASSLGGDGQSPLHF
TRBV4-1	TRBJ2-7	CASSQARARDYEQYF
TRBV6-4	TRBJ2-3	CASSSGATDTQYF
TRBV4-1	TRBJ1-2	CASSSSDRSYYGYTF
TRBV5-8	TRBJ2-5	CASSFLLAGVSTQETQYF
TRBV5-5	TRBJ2-7	CASSLSGGTTSYEQYF
TRBV7-9	TRBJ1-5	CASSSSGGSQPQHF
TRBV20-1	TRBJ1-2	CSGRVAGGYTF
TRBV5-8	TRBJ2-5	CASSLGLLETQYF
TRBV7-9	TRBJ2-3	CASSSNDREATDTQYF